This TCR beta chain was retrieved from a study of T cell clusters in autoimmune cytopenias. About this clonotype: What it recognizes is unknown.

Each sample's input was roughly 270 ng genomic DNA, some 40,000 genome equivalents. Findings and caveats of the study: Comparing secondary cytopenia with chronic lymphocytic leukemia showed no cluster-lack signature, apparently masked by lymphoma repertoire.

The CDR3 spans 16 residues. TRB was amplified by touch-down multiplex PCR, primer pools A and B combined. TCRdb re-called the multiplex PCR reads; every CDR3 protein appears as one record, without DNA. This table holds approximately 11,000 distinct CDR3 sequences. This same sample was also taken into another study, of T cell repertoires in aging, cancer and after chemotherapy.

The sequenced material came from peripheral blood. The chain is built from TRBV12-3 or TRBV12-4 and TRBJ1-4. The receptor was derived from a human donor in good health. The CDR3 sequence is CASSSSPSLWGEKLFF.